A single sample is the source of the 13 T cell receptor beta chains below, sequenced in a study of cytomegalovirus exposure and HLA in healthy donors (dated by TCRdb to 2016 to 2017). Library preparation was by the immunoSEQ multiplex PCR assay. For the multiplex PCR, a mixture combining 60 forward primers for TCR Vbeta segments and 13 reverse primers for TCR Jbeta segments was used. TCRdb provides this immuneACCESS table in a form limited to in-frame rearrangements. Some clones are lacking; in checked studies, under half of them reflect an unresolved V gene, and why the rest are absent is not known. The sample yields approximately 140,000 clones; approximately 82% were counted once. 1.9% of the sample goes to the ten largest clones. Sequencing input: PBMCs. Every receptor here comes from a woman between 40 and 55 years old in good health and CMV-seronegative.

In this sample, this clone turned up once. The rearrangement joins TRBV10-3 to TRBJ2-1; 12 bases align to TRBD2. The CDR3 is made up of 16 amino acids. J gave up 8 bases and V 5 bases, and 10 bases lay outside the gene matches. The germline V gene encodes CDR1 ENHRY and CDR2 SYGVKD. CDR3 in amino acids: CAISTTSGGPGHEQFF. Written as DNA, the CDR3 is TGTGCCATCAGTACGACTAGCGGGGGACCTGGTCATGAGCAGTTCTTC.

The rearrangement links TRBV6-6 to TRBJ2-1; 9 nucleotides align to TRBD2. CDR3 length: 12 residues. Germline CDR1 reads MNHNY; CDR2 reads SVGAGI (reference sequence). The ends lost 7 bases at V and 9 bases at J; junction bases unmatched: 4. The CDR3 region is CASTSGIVEQFF. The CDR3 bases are TGTGCCAGCACTAGCGGGATCGTTGAGCAGTTCTTC.

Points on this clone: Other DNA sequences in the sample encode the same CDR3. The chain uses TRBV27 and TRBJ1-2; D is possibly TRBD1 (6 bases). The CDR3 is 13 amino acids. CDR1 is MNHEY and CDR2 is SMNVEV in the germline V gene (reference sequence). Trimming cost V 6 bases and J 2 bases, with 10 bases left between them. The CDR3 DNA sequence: TGTGCCAGCAGCGCCACAGGGAACTATGGCTACACCTTC. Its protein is CASSATGNYGYTF.

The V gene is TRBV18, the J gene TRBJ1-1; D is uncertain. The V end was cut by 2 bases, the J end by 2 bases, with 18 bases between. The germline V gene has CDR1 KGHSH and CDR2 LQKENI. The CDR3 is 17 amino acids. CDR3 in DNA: TGTGCCAGCTCACCAACTTTCTTGCAAGTCATTAACACTGAAGCTTTCTTT. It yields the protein CASSPTFLQVINTEAFF.

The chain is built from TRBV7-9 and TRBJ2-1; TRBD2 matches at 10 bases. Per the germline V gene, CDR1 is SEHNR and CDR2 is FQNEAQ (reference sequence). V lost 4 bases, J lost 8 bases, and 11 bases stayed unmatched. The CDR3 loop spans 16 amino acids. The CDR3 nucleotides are TGTGCCAGCAGCTACCGTCCTAGCGGGAGTTTGGATGAGCAGTTCTTC. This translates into CASSYRPSGSLDEQFF.

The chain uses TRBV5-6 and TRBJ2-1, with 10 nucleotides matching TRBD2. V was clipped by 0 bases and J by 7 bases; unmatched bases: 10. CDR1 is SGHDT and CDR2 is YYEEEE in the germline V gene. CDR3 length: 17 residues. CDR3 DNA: TGTGCCAGCAGCTTGGCCACGAATCTAGCGGGAGTGAATGAGCAGTTCTTC. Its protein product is CASSLATNLAGVNEQFF.

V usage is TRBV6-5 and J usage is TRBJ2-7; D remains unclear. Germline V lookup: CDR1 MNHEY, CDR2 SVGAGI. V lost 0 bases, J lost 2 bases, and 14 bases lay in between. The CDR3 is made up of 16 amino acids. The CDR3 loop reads CASSYSPWPSTYEQYF. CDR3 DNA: TGTGCCAGCAGTTACTCGCCGTGGCCATCCACCTACGAGCAGTACTTC.

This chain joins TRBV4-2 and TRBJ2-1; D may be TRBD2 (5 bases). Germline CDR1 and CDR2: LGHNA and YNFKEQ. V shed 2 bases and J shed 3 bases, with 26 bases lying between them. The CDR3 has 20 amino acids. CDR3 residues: CASSQILARRTVRHYNEQFF. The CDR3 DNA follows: TGTGCCAGCAGCCAAATATTAGCGCGGAGAACAGTTCGGCACTACAATGAGCAGTTCTTC.

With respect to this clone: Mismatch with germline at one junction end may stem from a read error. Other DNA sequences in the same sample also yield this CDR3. The CDR3 bases are TGCGCCAGCTCGGGACTAGCCCAATACGAGCAGTACTTC. Translated, it gives CASSGLAQYEQYF. The V call is TRBV7-2, the J call TRBJ2-7; 9 nucleotides align to TRBD2. Germline assignment: CDR1 SGHTA and CDR2 FQGNSA. The CDR3 extends over 13 amino acids.

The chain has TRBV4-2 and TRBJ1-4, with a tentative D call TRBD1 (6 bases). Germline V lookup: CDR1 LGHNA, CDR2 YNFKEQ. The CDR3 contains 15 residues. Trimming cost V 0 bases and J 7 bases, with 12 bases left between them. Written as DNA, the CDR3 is TGTGCCAGCAGCCAAGAAGGGGGAAGGAGTGAAAAACTGTTTTTT. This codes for CASSQEGGRSEKLFF.

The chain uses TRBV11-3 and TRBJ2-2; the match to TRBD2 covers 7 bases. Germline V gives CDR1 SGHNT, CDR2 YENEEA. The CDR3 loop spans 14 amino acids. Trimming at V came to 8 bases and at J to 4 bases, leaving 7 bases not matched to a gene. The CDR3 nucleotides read TGTGCCAGCGAGGCGGGAGCGGGCACCGGGGAGCTGTTTTTT. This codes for CASEAGAGTGELFF. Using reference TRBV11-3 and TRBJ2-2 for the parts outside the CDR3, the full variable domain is EAGVVQSPRYKIIEKKQPVAFWCNPISGHNTLYWYLQNLGQGPELLIRYENEEAVDDSQLPKDRFSAERLKGVDSTLKIQPAELGDSAVYLCASEAGAGTGELFFGEGSRLTVL.

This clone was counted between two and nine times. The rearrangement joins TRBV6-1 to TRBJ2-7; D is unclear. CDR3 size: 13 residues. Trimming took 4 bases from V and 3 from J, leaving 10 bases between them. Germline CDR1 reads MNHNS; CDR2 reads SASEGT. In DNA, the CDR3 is TGTGCCAGCAGTGTAGTAAACGGCTACGAGCAGTACTTC. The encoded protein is CASSVVNGYEQYF.

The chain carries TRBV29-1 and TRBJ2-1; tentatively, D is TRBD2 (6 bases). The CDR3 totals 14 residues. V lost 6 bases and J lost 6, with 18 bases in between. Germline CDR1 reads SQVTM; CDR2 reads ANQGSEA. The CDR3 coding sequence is TGCAGCGTCGTCCGGGACTCCACGCGCAATGAGCAGTTCTTC. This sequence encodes CSVVRDSTRNEQFF.